A single sample is the source of the 13 T cell receptor beta chains below, sequenced in a study of immune evolution from preneoplasia to lung adenocarcinoma. Some clones are missing from TCRdb's copy, which holds only in-frame ones; the method was immunoSEQ multiplex PCR. The table records roughly 9,900 clones, about 80% of them present only once. The material sequenced was FFPE minimally invasive lung adenocarcinoma tissue. These receptors were obtained from a person aged 70 to 80 with lung adenocarcinoma. Some clones in this sample may be carry-over from other donors' samples.

CDR3 sequence: CASRRQGGAGYTF. As DNA, the CDR3 is TGTGCCAGCAGGCGACAGGGAGGAGCTGGCTACACCTTC. The gene calls are TRBV27 and TRBJ1-2; 7 positions agree with TRBD1. V lost 6 bases to trimming and J lost 7 bases; unmatched junction nucleotides: 8. Germline assignment: CDR1 MNHEY and CDR2 SMNVEV (reference sequence). The CDR3 is 13 residues long.

The chain carries TRBV5-1 and TRBJ1-1; 11 positions agree with TRBD1. This CDR3 comprises 15 residues. Germline CDR1 and CDR2: SGHRS and YFSETQ. V was clipped by 5 bases and J by 1 base; unmatched bases: 4. The CDR3 nucleotides are TGCGCCAGCAGAACGGGACAGGGGGAGAACACTGAAGCTTTCTTT. It encodes CASRTGQGENTEAFF.

V gene TRBV5-1 combines with J gene TRBJ2-3; unclear D gene. The V gene's germline CDR1 is SGHRS and CDR2 YFSETQ. The CDR3 sequence is 14 residues long. V was pared by 4 bases and J by 1 base, with 10 bases between. The CDR3 region is CASSLESRTDTQYF. CDR3 bases: TGCGCCAGCAGCCTCGAGAGTCGCACAGATACGCAGTATTTT.

V and J are TRBV18 and TRBJ1-2; a possible D gene is TRBD1 (5 bases). Trimming took 6 bases from V and 0 from J, leaving 11 bases between them. CDR3 length: 14 amino acids. Germline-derived CDR1 and CDR2 are KGHSH and LQKENI. The CDR3 coding sequence is TGTGCCAGCTCTCCTCAGGGAACTAACTATGGCTACACCTTC. Translated, it gives CASSPQGTNYGYTF. Full variable domain (remainder filled in from reference TRBV18 and TRBJ1-2): NAGVMQNPRHLVRRRGQEARLRCSPMKGHSHVYWYRQLPEEGLKFMVYLQKENIIDESGMPKERFSAEFPKEGPSILRIQQVVRGDSAAYFCASSPQGTNYGYTFGSGTRLTVV.

The chain couples TRBV7-9 to TRBJ2-7; D gene ambiguous. This CDR3 region has 13 residues. Germline assignment: CDR1 SEHNR and CDR2 FQNEAQ (reference sequence). Between the trimmed V and J ends, which lost 5 bases and 5 bases, there was a span of 13 bases. The DNA for the CDR3 is TGTGCCAGCAGCCGCGGAGCTTTTAACGAGCAGTACTTC. It yields the protein CASSRGAFNEQYF. The complete variable domain, with remaining parts taken from reference TRBV7-9 and TRBJ2-7, reads DTGVSQNPRHKITKRGQNVTFRCDPISEHNRLYWYRQTLGQGPEFLTYFQNEAQLEKSRLLSDRFSAERPKGSFSTLEIQRTEQGDSAMYLCASSRGAFNEQYFGPGTRLTVT.

A word on this clone: This same CDR3 is encoded by further DNA sequences in the sample. This chain uses TRBV6-5 with TRBJ1-1, with a tentative D call TRBD1 (5 bases). The V end lost 10 bases, the J end lost 1 base, and 7 bases lay between the germline ends. Germline V gives CDR1 MNHEY, CDR2 SVGAGI. This CDR3 is 11 amino acids long. CDR3 protein: CATGPNTEAFF. As DNA, the CDR3 is TGTGCCACGGGGCCGAACACTGAAGCTTTCTTT.

The V call is TRBV18, the J call TRBJ2-3; D is undetermined. CDR3 length equals 12 residues. V was pared by 5 bases and J by 6 bases, with 9 bases between. Germline V gene lookup returns CDR1 KGHSH and CDR2 LQKENI. The CDR3 region has the DNA TGTGCCAGCTCAACTACGGCCGATACGCAGTATTTT. Its translation is CASSTTADTQYF.

The rearrangement uses TRBV6-6 and TRBJ1-1, with 9 bases identical to TRBD1. V dropped 2 bases and J dropped 5; count of bases not matched to a gene: 3. Germline V gives CDR1 MNHNY, CDR2 SVGAGI (reference sequence). The CDR3 loop spans 14 amino acids. The CDR3 DNA sequence: TGTGCCAGCAGTTACGACAGGGGGGGAACTGAAGCTTTCTTT. It specifies CASSYDRGGTEAFF.

This rearrangement joins TRBV13 to TRBJ2-3; D is uncertain. CDR3 length: 13 amino acids. Per the germline V gene, CDR1 is PRHDT and CDR2 is FYEKMQ (reference sequence). The germline V and J ends were trimmed by 5 bases and 6 bases, with 12 bases remaining between them. The CDR3 DNA reads TGTGCCAGCAGCCCCCTGGACCTTGATACGCAGTATTTT. This sequence encodes CASSPLDLDTQYF.

The chain couples TRBV7-9 to TRBJ1-2; 10 nucleotides line up with TRBD1. V shed 5 bases, J shed 6 bases, and the junction held 12 bases outside the gene matches. Germline CDR1 and CDR2: SEHNR and FQNEAQ (reference sequence). This CDR3 has 16 residues. This CDR3 reads CASSTRDRGGEDGYTF. CDR3 coding DNA: TGTGCCAGCAGCACCCGGGACAGGGGAGGCGAGGATGGCTACACCTTC.

The genes are TRBV30 and TRBJ1-1; D not certain. This CDR3 contains 15 residues. Between the trimmed V and J ends, which lost 1 base and 9 bases, there was a span of 21 bases. Germline CDR1 is GTSNPN and CDR2 is SVGIG (reference sequence). CDR3 DNA sequence: TGTGCCTGGAGTGCCCCAAGTCTGGGGAGAATCCAAGCTTTCTTT. Amino acids: CAWSAPSLGRIQAFF.

A single count supports this clone. The rearrangement uses TRBV7-8 and TRBJ2-2; D gene ambiguous. The CDR3 spans 13 residues. Trimming removed 5 bases from V and 8 bases from J, with 12 bases in between. Germline loops: CDR1 SGHVS, CDR2 FQNEAQ. Here the CDR3 DNA reads TGTGCCAGCAGCCCCCGCATAGCTGGGGAGCTGTTTTTT. This gives the protein CASSPRIAGELFF.

The chain has TRBV7-9 and TRBJ1-6; D might be TRBD1 (6 bases). In germline, CDR1 is SEHNR, CDR2 FQNEAQ (reference sequence). The V gene lost 5 bases and the J gene lost 5 bases, with 13 bases spanning the gap. This CDR3 spans 15 amino acids. CDR3 amino acids: CASSIQGSDNSPLHF. The DNA for the CDR3 is TGTGCCAGCAGCATCCAGGGGTCAGATAATTCACCCCTCCACTTT. Combining the CDR3 with reference TRBV7-9 and TRBJ1-6 gives the whole variable domain DTGVSQNPRHKITKRGQNVTFRCDPISEHNRLYWYRQTLGQGPEFLTYFQNEAQLEKSRLLSDRFSAERPKGSFSTLEIQRTEQGDSAMYLCASSIQGSDNSPLHFGNGTRLTVT.